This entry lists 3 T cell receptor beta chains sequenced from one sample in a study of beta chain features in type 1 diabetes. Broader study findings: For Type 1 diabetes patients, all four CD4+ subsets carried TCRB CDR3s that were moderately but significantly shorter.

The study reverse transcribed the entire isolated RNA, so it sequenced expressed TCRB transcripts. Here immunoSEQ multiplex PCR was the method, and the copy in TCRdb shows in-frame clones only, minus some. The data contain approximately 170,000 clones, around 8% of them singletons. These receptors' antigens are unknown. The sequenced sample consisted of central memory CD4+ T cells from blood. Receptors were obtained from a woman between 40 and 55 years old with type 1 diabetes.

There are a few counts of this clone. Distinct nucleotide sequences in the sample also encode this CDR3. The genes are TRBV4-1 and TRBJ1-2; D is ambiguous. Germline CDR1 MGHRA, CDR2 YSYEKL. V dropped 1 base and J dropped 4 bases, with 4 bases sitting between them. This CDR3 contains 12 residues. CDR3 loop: CASSQASYGYTF. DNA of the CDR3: TGCGCCAGCAGCCAAGCTTCCTATGGCTACACCTTC.

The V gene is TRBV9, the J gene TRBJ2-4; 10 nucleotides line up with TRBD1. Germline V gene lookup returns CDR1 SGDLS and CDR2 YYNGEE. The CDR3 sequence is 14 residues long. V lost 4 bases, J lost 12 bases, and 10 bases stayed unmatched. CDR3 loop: CASSYGTGDDNQYF. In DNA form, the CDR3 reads TGTGCCAGCAGCTACGGGACAGGGGATGATAATCAGTACTTC.

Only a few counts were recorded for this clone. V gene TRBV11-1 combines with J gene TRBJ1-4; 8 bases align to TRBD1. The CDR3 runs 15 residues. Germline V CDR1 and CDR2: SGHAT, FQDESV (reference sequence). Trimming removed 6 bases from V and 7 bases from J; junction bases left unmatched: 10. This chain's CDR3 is CASSFGQGGAEKLFF. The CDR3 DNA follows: TGTGCCAGCAGTTTTGGACAGGGAGGAGCTGAAAAACTGTTTTTT.